A single sample gave rise to the 13 T cell receptor beta chains below, sequenced in a study of graft-versus-host responses after intestinal transplantation. The protocol was immunoSEQ multiplex PCR, while the TCRdb copy is restricted to in-frame clones and leaves out a portion. The sample contains roughly 80,000 clones, around 86% of which appear only once. For these receptors, no antigen is known. The sample in question was unstimulated CD8+ T cells sorted from spleen or lymph node cells, obtained before transplant. Receptors were obtained from a human donor who was the organ donor for an intestinal transplant.

This clone has a single count. V usage is TRBV10-1 and J usage is TRBJ2-1; D gene ambiguous. Trimming stripped 0 bases from V and 7 bases from J, with 19 bases between. Germline V gives CDR1 WNHNN, CDR2 SYGVQD (reference sequence). CDR3 length equals 17 residues. CDR3 coding DNA: TGCGCCAGCAGTGAGTCCCCGGCGTCCTCTGTCCAGAATGAGCAGTTCTTC. Translation gives CASSESPASSVQNEQFF.

The sample holds one count of this clone. The chain recombines TRBV4-1 with TRBJ2-3; 13 bases match TRBD2. Unmatched junction bases numbered 7, after V lost 3 bases and J lost 7 bases. The length of the CDR3 is 16 residues. CDR1 is MGHRA and CDR2 is YSYEKL in the germline V gene. As DNA, the CDR3 is TGCGCCAGCAGCCATCTAAGACTAGCGGGGGGCTATACGCAGTATTTT. This gives the protein CASSHLRLAGGYTQYF.

The rearrangement uses TRBV2 and TRBJ1-2, with no clear D. CDR1 is SNHLY and CDR2 is FYNNEI in the germline V gene. The V and J ends lost 7 bases and 8 bases respectively, with 23 bases between them. This CDR3 region has 15 residues. DNA for the CDR3: TGTGCCAGCATAACCCCCTCCAAGGGAATTCAAGGCTACACCTTC. Amino acids: CASITPSKGIQGYTF.

The CDR3 sequence is CASSLDITNYGYTF. The DNA for the CDR3 is TGTGCCAGCAGCCTGGACATTACCAACTATGGCTACACCTTC. The rearrangement uses TRBV6-5 and TRBJ1-2, with a possible D match to TRBD1 (5 bases). The CDR3 totals 14 residues. The germline V gene encodes CDR1 MNHEY and CDR2 SVGAGI. Trimming pared 6 bases from V and 2 bases from J, leaving 13 bases between.

The V call is TRBV27, the J call TRBJ2-7; 9 bases line up with TRBD1. In germline, CDR1 is MNHEY, CDR2 SMNVEV (reference sequence). This CDR3 is 14 amino acids long. V lost 3 bases, J lost 3 bases, and 3 bases stayed unmatched. CDR3: CASSFTGGNYEQYF. The CDR3 DNA reads as TGTGCCAGCAGTTTTACAGGGGGCAACTACGAGCAGTACTTC.

The rearrangement joins TRBV4-1 to TRBJ1-5; D not certain. Germline V lookup: CDR1 MGHRA, CDR2 YSYEKL. Trimming removed 3 bases at V and 0 bases at J, with 6 bases between. The CDR3 consists of 14 residues. CDR3 coding DNA: TGCGCCAGCAGCCAGAGTTATAGCAATCAGCCCCAGCATTTT. This codes for CASSQSYSNQPQHF.

The V gene is TRBV15, the J gene TRBJ2-1, with D perhaps TRBD2 (5 bases). The length of the CDR3 is 16 residues. Trimming took off 3 bases at V and 4 bases at J, with 16 bases between the two ends. Germline V gives CDR1 LNHNV, CDR2 YYDKDF (reference sequence). CDR3 sequence: CATSSHVFGEYNEQFF. CDR3 DNA sequence: TGTGCCACCAGCAGCCACGTTTTCGGGGAGTACAATGAGCAGTTCTTC.

The chain employs TRBV29-1 and TRBJ2-1; 7 bases map to TRBD2. The CDR3 runs to 12 residues. Germline loops: CDR1 SQVTM, CDR2 ANQGSEA. V shed 8 bases, J shed 4 bases, and the junction held 5 bases outside the gene matches. The CDR3 loop reads CSFWGGYNEQFF. The CDR3 bases are TGCAGCTTCTGGGGGGGATACAATGAGCAGTTCTTC.

The chain is built from TRBV5-1 and TRBJ2-2; tentative D call: TRBD2 (6 bases). The germline V gene has CDR1 SGHRS and CDR2 YFSETQ. Trimming pared 0 bases from V and 7 bases from J, leaving 13 bases between. CDR3 size: 15 residues. The CDR3 spells CASSLGAEGSGELFF. As DNA, the CDR3 is TGCGCCAGCAGCTTGGGGGCGGAGGGGAGCGGGGAGCTGTTTTTT.

The chain combines TRBV7-9 with TRBJ2-5; D is unclear. Judging by the DNA end, TRBJ2-7 fits better; the J call may be wrong. This CDR3 comprises 13 residues. Germline CDR1 SEHNR, CDR2 FQNEAQ (reference sequence). The CDR3 bases are TGTGCCAGCAGCTTAAGTGGTTCCTACGAGCAGTACTTC. Encoded protein: CASSLSGSYEQYF.

The V and J genes are TRBV5-6 and TRBJ1-1; D might be TRBD1 (6 bases). The CDR3 extends over 12 amino acids. CDR1 and CDR2 (germline): SGHDT, YYEEEE. Trimming shortened V by 4 bases and J by 9 bases, and 13 bases separated the two germline ends. This CDR3 is CASSEIRGKAFF. The CDR3 DNA follows: TGTGCCAGCAGCGAGATCAGGGGAAAAGCTTTCTTT.

This chain links TRBV13 with TRBJ2-3; D remains unclear. Between the trimmed V and J ends, which lost 5 bases and 0 bases, there was a span of 12 bases. The V gene's germline CDR1 is PRHDT and CDR2 FYEKMQ (reference sequence). The CDR3 sequence is 15 residues long. The CDR3 spells CASSATMISTDTQYF. CDR3 DNA sequence: TGTGCCAGCAGCGCCACAATGATTAGCACAGATACGCAGTATTTT.

The genes are TRBV7-2 and TRBJ2-7; D ambiguous. Deletions cut 1 base from V and 5 bases from J, with 18 bases between. Germline V gives CDR1 SGHTA, CDR2 FQGNSA. CDR3 size: 16 residues. For the CDR3, the DNA is TGTGCCAGCAGCTTAGTGGACGTGTTCCCTCTCCACGAGCAGTACTTC. Encoded protein: CASSLVDVFPLHEQYF. Variable domain in full (rest from reference TRBV7-2 and TRBJ2-7): GAGVSQSPSNKVTEKGKDVELRCDPISGHTALYWYRQSLGQGLEFLIYFQGNSAPDKSGLPSDRFSAERTGGSVSTLTIQRTQQEDSAVYLCASSLVDVFPLHEQYFGPGTRLTVT.